The next 28 T cell receptor beta chains were all read from a single sample in a study of response to subunit inactivated influenza vaccine. TCRdb processed the RT-PCR reads anew with MiXCR; each CDR3 protein has one entry. The table records some 520,000 distinct CDR3 sequences, approximately 15% of them present only once. The specimen was CD4+ T cells sorted from PBMCs, collected less than 30 months after vaccination. The receptors originated from a man in his fifties or sixties who received an inactivated influenza vaccine.

This chain joins TRBV24-1 and TRBJ2-1, with 8 bases aligning to TRBD1. The CDR3 consists of 15 residues. V lost 0 bases and J lost 7; bases outside the gene matches: 4. CDR1 and CDR2 (germline): KGHDR, SFDVKD. The CDR3 DNA is TGTGCCACCAGTGATTTGAAGACAGGGGCAAATGAGCAGTTCTTC. It encodes CATSDLKTGANEQFF.

V is TRBV9 and J is TRBJ2-1, with D unresolved. The V end was cut by 0 bases, the J end by 8 bases, with 3 bases between. This CDR3 comprises 11 residues. Looked up from germline, CDR1 is SGDLS and CDR2 is YYNGEE. The CDR3 here is CASSVVDEQFF. In nucleotides, the CDR3 is TGTGCCAGCAGCGTAGTGGATGAGCAGTTCTTC.

J is TRBJ2-7 and V is TRBV6-5; possible D gene TRBD2, 6 bases. This CDR3 contains 15 residues. The V and J ends lost 2 bases and 1 base respectively, with 12 bases between them. Germline V gene sequence: CDR1 MNHEY, CDR2 SVGAGI. CDR3 region: CASSYSGRLSYEQYF. CDR3 DNA: TGTGCCAGCAGTTACAGCGGGCGATTGTCCTACGAGCAGTACTTC.

The V gene is TRBV28, the J gene TRBJ2-3; D unclear. This CDR3 spans 13 amino acids. The V gene lost 8 bases and the J gene lost 0 bases, with 9 bases spanning the gap. Germline CDR1 is MDHEN and CDR2 is SYDVKM. The chain's CDR3 is CASGSDSTDTQYF. In DNA form, the CDR3 reads TGTGCCAGCGGTTCGGATAGCACAGATACGCAGTATTTT. Filled out from reference TRBV28 and TRBJ2-3, the complete variable domain reads DVKVTQSSRYLVKRTGEKVFLECVQDMDHENMFWYRQDPGLGLRLIYFSYDVKMKEKGDIPEGYSVSREKKERFSLILESASTNQTSMYLCASGSDSTDTQYFGPGTRLTVL.

The chain carries TRBV11-1 and TRBJ1-5, with 9 bases fitting TRBD1. This CDR3 contains 18 residues. V lost 1 base and J lost 0; bases outside the gene matches: 7. CDR1 and CDR2 (germline): SGHAT, FQDESV (reference sequence). The DNA of the CDR3 is TGTGCCAGCAGCTTAGAGACAGGGGGAATATATAGCAATCAGCCCCAGCATTTT. Translating gives CASSLETGGIYSNQPQHF. Full variable domain (remainder filled in from reference TRBV11-1 and TRBJ1-5): EAEVAQSPRYKITEKSQAVAFWCDPISGHATLYWYRQILGQGPELLVQFQDESVVDDSQLPKDRFSAERLKGVDSTLKIQPAELGDSAMYLCASSLETGGIYSNQPQHFGDGTRLSIL.

The J gene is TRBJ2-7, the V gene TRBV28; tentatively, D is TRBD1 (6 bases). Germline CDR1 reads MDHEN; CDR2 reads SYDVKM. The V and J ends lost 3 bases and 6 bases respectively, with 9 bases between them. The CDR3 has 12 amino acids. CDR3 in amino acids: CASSFQGSEQYF. In DNA, the CDR3 is TGTGCCAGCAGTTTTCAGGGGTCCGAGCAGTACTTC.

For the CDR3, the DNA is TGCAGCGTTGCGTCCCCGTTAGATACGCAGTATTTT. It encodes CSVASPLDTQYF. The J gene is TRBJ2-3, the V gene TRBV29-1; no clear D. This CDR3 region has 12 residues. Germline V gene lookup returns CDR1 SQVTM and CDR2 ANQGSEA. Trimming cost V 4 bases and J 5 bases, with 10 bases left between them.

This clonotype was seen a handful of times. The rearrangement joins TRBV20-1 to TRBJ2-7; the match to TRBD2 covers 9 bases. The CDR3 consists of 15 residues. Per the germline V gene, CDR1 is DFQATT and CDR2 is SNEGSKA (reference sequence). V lost 5 bases, J lost 3 bases, and 11 bases stayed unmatched. The CDR3 loop is CSASHSGGANYEQYF. In DNA, the CDR3 is TGCAGTGCTTCTCATAGCGGGGGCGCAAACTACGAGCAGTACTTC.

J is TRBJ2-3 and V is TRBV20-1; the match to TRBD2 covers 7 bases. J was trimmed by 4 bases and V by 3 bases; bases with no gene match: 10. This CDR3 contains 15 residues. Germline V CDR1 and CDR2: DFQATT, SNEGSKA (reference sequence). The CDR3 nucleotides are TGCAGTGCTAGTGGTGCGGGAGATCGTGCAGATACGCAGTATTTT. This sequence encodes CSASGAGDRADTQYF.

This clonotype has only a few counts. This sequence joins TRBV24-1 and TRBJ1-1; D is ambiguous. Between the trimmed V and J ends, which lost 5 bases and 8 bases, there was a span of 8 bases. The CDR3 length is 11 residues. Per the germline V gene, CDR1 is KGHDR and CDR2 is SFDVKD. The CDR3 coding sequence is TGTGCCACCAGTGGGGATGGCGAAGCTTTCTTT. Translating gives CATSGDGEAFF.

The chain recombines TRBV25-1 with TRBJ2-5, with 12 bases that match TRBD2. The CDR3 totals 15 residues. With V trimmed by 8 bases and J by 5 bases, 9 bases remained unmatched. Germline loops: CDR1 MGHDK, CDR2 SYGVNS. The CDR3 sequence is CASQPSGRAGETQYF. The CDR3 DNA reads TGTGCCAGCCAGCCTAGCGGGAGGGCCGGGGAGACCCAGTACTTC. Looking up the rest from reference TRBV25-1 and TRBJ2-5 gives the full variable domain: EADIYQTPRYLVIGTGKKITLECSQTMGHDKMYWYQQDPGMELHLIHYSYGVNSTEKGDLSSESTVSRIRTEHFPLTLESARPSHTSQYLCASQPSGRAGETQYFGPGTRLLVL.

This clonotype has only a few counts. J is TRBJ2-5 and V is TRBV29-1; TRBD2 agrees at 11 bases. J gave up 0 bases and V 6 bases, and 15 bases lay outside the gene matches. The germline gives CDR1 SQVTM, CDR2 ANQGSEA. The CDR3 has 18 residues. CDR3 protein: CSVTHPSGRSPYQETQYF. CDR3 bases: TGCAGCGTGACCCATCCTAGCGGGAGGTCCCCCTACCAAGAGACCCAGTACTTC.

The chain employs TRBV4-2 and TRBJ2-1; perhaps TRBD2 as D (6 bases). The CDR3 runs 15 residues. V lost 4 bases, J lost 5 bases, and 15 bases lay in between. Germline CDR1 and CDR2: LGHNA and YNFKEQ. As DNA, the CDR3 is TGTGCCAGCAGCCCCTTCGGGACTTCCGACAATGAGCAGTTCTTC. It specifies CASSPFGTSDNEQFF.

This chain links TRBV12-3 or TRBV12-4 with TRBJ2-2; possibly TRBD1 or TRBD2 for D (5 bases each). The CDR3 loop spans 16 amino acids. Trimming removed 5 bases from V and 5 bases from J, with 18 bases in between. CDR3 region: CASSPLWGMGTGELFF. The CDR3 coding sequence is TGTGCCAGCAGTCCCCTTTGGGGGATGGGAACCGGGGAGCTGTTTTTT.

The chain carries TRBV5-1 and TRBJ1-4; D gene unclear. Trimming removed 4 bases from V and 8 bases from J, with 18 bases in between. Per germline, CDR1 SGHRS and CDR2 YFSETQ. The CDR3 covers 15 residues. CDR3 coding DNA: TGCGCCAGCAGCAGTACGGGCAGGTCGGAGGAAAAACTGTTTTTT. Translating it yields CASSSTGRSEEKLFF. The full variable domain, in which reference TRBV5-1 and TRBJ1-4 provide the parts outside the CDR3, is KAGVTQTPRYLIKTRGQQVTLSCSPISGHRSVSWYQQTPGQGLQFLFEYFSETQRNKGNFPGRFSGRQFSNSRSEMNVSTLELGDSALYLCASSSTGRSEEKLFFGSGTQLSVL.

This clonotype was seen ten or more times. The rearrangement joins TRBV10-1 to TRBJ1-5; TRBD1 might be the D (6 bases). Trimming cost V 1 base and J 1 base, with 20 bases left between them. CDR1 is WNHNN, CDR2 SYGVQD, per germline (reference sequence). The CDR3 has 19 residues. CDR3 in DNA: TGCGCCAGCAGTGAGTACAGGGTGGGGGCCGGGGGAAGCAATCAGCCCCAGCATTTT. Translated, it gives CASSEYRVGAGGSNQPQHF.

The chain is built from TRBV5-1 and TRBJ1-1, with D possibly TRBD1 on 6 matching bases. V lost 0 bases to trimming and J lost 5 bases, with 14 bases between them. CDR3 length: 15 amino acids. The V gene's germline CDR1 is SGHRS and CDR2 YFSETQ. DNA for the CDR3: TGCGCCAGCAGCTTGGGGGTAGGGGGATATACTGAAGCTTTCTTT. Translation: CASSLGVGGYTEAFF.

The chain uses TRBV12-3 or TRBV12-4 and TRBJ2-2; tentative D call: TRBD1 (6 bases). This CDR3 has 14 residues. Trimming stripped 2 bases from V and 8 bases from J, with 12 bases between. CDR3 protein: CASSLITGSGELFF. DNA of the CDR3: TGTGCCAGCAGTTTAATAACAGGGAGTGGGGAGCTGTTTTTT.

This clonotype was seen a few times. The chain employs TRBV12-3 or TRBV12-4 and TRBJ2-7; TRBD2 aligns across 8 bases. Trimming cost V 3 bases and J 4 bases; bases outside gene matches: 8. The CDR3 is made up of 15 amino acids. The CDR3 sequence: CASSFRSGSKYEQYF. As DNA, the CDR3 is TGTGCCAGCAGTTTTCGGAGCGGGAGTAAGTACGAGCAGTACTTC.

V is TRBV5-1 and J is TRBJ1-2; D not resolved. CDR1 and CDR2 (germline): SGHRS, YFSETQ. There are 14 residues in the CDR3. Trimming stripped 0 bases from V and 0 bases from J, with 6 bases between. This CDR3 is CASSLDGANYGYTF. CDR3 DNA: TGCGCCAGCAGCTTGGACGGAGCTAACTATGGCTACACCTTC.

This clonotype was observed a handful of times. The chain combines TRBV11-2 with TRBJ2-1; maybe TRBD2 (5 bases). The V gene's germline CDR1 is SGHAT and CDR2 FQNNGV. The CDR3 has 15 amino acids. Trimming pared 1 base from V and 4 bases from J, leaving 11 bases between. CDR3 protein: CASSLAGTIYNEQFF. The CDR3 DNA sequence: TGTGCCAGCAGCTTAGCGGGAACAATATACAATGAGCAGTTCTTC.

This clonotype was recorded a few times. The chain has TRBV2 and TRBJ2-1; 10 nucleotides match TRBD2. The trim removed 6 bases at V and 7 bases at J, leaving 3 bases unmatched. The CDR3 runs 13 residues. CDR1 SNHLY and CDR2 FYNNEI come from the germline V gene. CDR3 region: CASSLAGDNEQFF. In DNA form, the CDR3 reads TGTGCCAGCAGCCTAGCGGGGGATAATGAGCAGTTCTTC. Based on the CDR3 plus reference TRBV2 and TRBJ2-1, the full variable domain is EPEVTQTPSHQVTQMGQEVILRCVPISNHLYFYWYRQILGQKVEFLVSFYNNEISEKSEIFDDQFSVERPDGSNFTLKIRSTKLEDSAMYFCASSLAGDNEQFFGPGTRLTVL.

This clonotype has just a few counts. As DNA, the CDR3 is TGTGCCATCAGGGGGGACTCTGGAAACACCATATATTTT. Its translation is CAIRGDSGNTIYF. The chain couples TRBV10-3 to TRBJ1-3; TRBD1 might be the D (5 bases). This CDR3 is built from 13 residues. Per the germline V gene, CDR1 is ENHRY and CDR2 is SYGVKD. Between the trimmed V and J ends, which lost 6 bases and 0 bases, there was a span of 6 bases.

Here the CDR3 DNA reads TGCGCCAGCAGCCAAGAAGGTATCTCTGGGGCCAACGTCCTGACTTTC. Encoded protein: CASSQEGISGANVLTF. The rearrangement links TRBV4-3 to TRBJ2-6; D is undetermined. The CDR3 loop spans 16 amino acids. CDR1 is LGHNA and CDR2 is YSLEER in the germline V gene. Trimming took 0 bases from V and 0 from J, leaving 6 bases between them.

The chain couples TRBV7-2 to TRBJ2-5; no clear D. Germline V CDR1 and CDR2: SGHTA, FQGNSA. Trimming cost V 5 bases and J 5 bases, with 12 bases left between them. This CDR3 region has 13 residues. The CDR3 spells CASSVLVRETQYF. In nucleotides, the CDR3 is TGTGCCAGCAGCGTTCTAGTTAGGGAGACCCAGTACTTC. Based on the CDR3 plus reference TRBV7-2 and TRBJ2-5, the full variable domain is GAGVSQSPSNKVTEKGKDVELRCDPISGHTALYWYRQSLGQGLEFLIYFQGNSAPDKSGLPSDRFSAERTGGSVSTLTIQRTQQEDSAVYLCASSVLVRETQYFGPGTRLLVL.

This clonotype has a handful of counts. This sequence joins TRBV27 and TRBJ1-3; the D is unclear. The CDR3 sequence is 11 residues long. Germline CDR1 MNHEY, CDR2 SMNVEV (reference sequence). V shed 4 bases and J shed 9 bases, with 7 bases lying between them. The CDR3 coding sequence is TGTGCCAGCAGTTCCGGAGGCACCATATATTTT. Translated: CASSSGGTIYF.

The sample holds a few counts of this clonotype. The chain links TRBV4-1 to TRBJ1-5; D might be TRBD1 (6 bases). The CDR3 contains 15 residues. V lost 3 bases, J lost 4 bases, and 13 bases lay in between. The germline CDR1 and CDR2 sequences are MGHRA and YSYEKL. Written as DNA, the CDR3 is TGCGCCAGCAGCCATAATGGACAGTTAAATCAGCCCCAGCATTTT. Its protein product is CASSHNGQLNQPQHF.

The chain's CDR3 is CASSTGPTEQYF. CDR3 coding DNA: TGTGCCAGCAGCACCGGACCGACCGAGCAGTACTTC. The V call is TRBV12-3 or TRBV12-4, the J call TRBJ2-7; D uncertain. The V gene lost 6 bases and the J gene lost 6 bases, with 12 bases spanning the gap. This CDR3 has 12 residues.